One sample yielded the 24 T cell receptor beta chains listed below, sequenced in a study of shared clonotypes between healthy human individuals. Assay used: immunoSEQ multiplex PCR; TCRdb lists only in-frame clones, some missing. The data show roughly 2.5 million clones, approximately 94% seen once. The sample taken for sequencing was naive CD4+ T cells sorted from blood. Regarding subset: CD45RA+ positively selected. These receptor sequences come from a man aged 18 to 30 in good health.

The chain combines TRBV4-1 with TRBJ2-5; 7 bases are a match to TRBD2. The CDR3 is 16 amino acids. The V segment lost 1 base and the J segment 0 bases; nucleotides outside the gene matches: 5. Germline V lookup: CDR1 MGHRA, CDR2 YSYEKL. For the CDR3, the DNA is TGCGCCAGCAGCCAAGGGGGGGGTGGGTACCAAGAGACCCAGTACTTC. It encodes CASSQGGGGYQETQYF.

The chain combines TRBV6-1 with TRBJ2-1, with 10 bases matching TRBD2. From germline, CDR1 is MNHNS and CDR2 SASEGT. The J segment lost 2 bases and the V segment lost 1 base, leaving 11 bases of the junction unmatched. This CDR3 contains 19 residues. CDR3 residues: CASSEVSSLAGAAYNEQFF. The CDR3, as DNA: TGTGCCAGCAGTGAAGTGAGTTCGCTAGCGGGGGCCGCCTACAATGAGCAGTTCTTC.

This rearrangement joins TRBV2 to TRBJ2-1; 10 bases fit TRBD2. This CDR3 spans 15 amino acids. Germline lookup yields CDR1 SNHLY and CDR2 FYNNEI. The V gene end was trimmed by 8 bases and the J gene end by 2 bases; junction bases not matched to a gene: 6. The CDR3: CASGAGGPPYNEQFF. The CDR3 nucleotides are TGTGCCAGCGGAGCGGGAGGGCCCCCCTACAATGAGCAGTTCTTC.

The V gene is TRBV14, the J gene TRBJ2-2, with 7 nucleotides matching TRBD1. V dropped 1 base and J dropped 2; count of bases not matched to a gene: 7. The CDR3 totals 17 residues. Germline loops: CDR1 SGHDN, CDR2 FVKESK. CDR3 nucleotide sequence: TGTGCCAGCAGCCAAGGGTCGGGGACAGCCAACACCGGGGAGCTGTTTTTT. Translation gives CASSQGSGTANTGELFF.

The V call is TRBV15, the J call TRBJ2-7, with D possibly being TRBD2 (7 bases). The germline V gene has CDR1 LNHNV and CDR2 YYDKDF (reference sequence). V was cut by 0 bases and J by 4 bases, with 16 bases left in between. The CDR3 totals 16 residues. This chain's CDR3 is CATSRDRTGGPYEQYF. CDR3 coding DNA: TGTGCCACCAGCAGAGATCGAACCGGGGGGCCGTACGAGCAGTACTTC.

In the case of this clone: This CDR3 is also generated by other DNA sequences in the sample. The gene calls are TRBV7-9 and TRBJ1-1, with a weak D call TRBD1 (5 bases). Germline V gene lookup returns CDR1 SEHNR and CDR2 FQNEAQ (reference sequence). This CDR3 region has 13 residues. Trimming removed 3 bases from V and 5 bases from J, with 10 bases in between. CDR3 sequence (DNA): TGTGCCAGCAGCTTCGGGGCGGGAACTGAAGCTTTCTTT. Its translation: CASSFGAGTEAFF.

The V and J genes are TRBV27 and TRBJ2-4; D call uncertain. Germline CDR1 and CDR2: MNHEY and SMNVEV (reference sequence). The CDR3 spans 16 residues. The germline V and J ends were trimmed by 5 bases and 8 bases, with 22 bases remaining between them. The chain's CDR3 is CASSPQEYSSPDIQYF. CDR3 nucleotide sequence: TGTGCCAGCAGTCCCCAAGAATACAGTAGTCCAGACATTCAGTACTTC.

V gene TRBV6-1 combines with J gene TRBJ2-7, with D unclear. The V gene lost 2 bases and the J gene lost 6 bases, with 8 bases spanning the gap. The CDR3 sequence is 12 residues long. Germline CDR1 MNHNS, CDR2 SASEGT. This chain's CDR3 is CASSERTGEQYF. For the CDR3, the DNA is TGTGCCAGCAGTGAACGTACCGGCGAGCAGTACTTC.

The rearrangement links TRBV7-2 to TRBJ2-5, with TRBD1 matching 7 bases. The CDR3 runs 14 residues. V lost 6 bases to trimming and J lost 2 bases; unmatched junction nucleotides: 6. The germline gives CDR1 SGHTA, CDR2 FQGNSA. CDR3 nucleotides: TGTGCCAGCAGTTCTATGGGACAGCAAGAGACCCAGTACTTC. Protein sequence: CASSSMGQQETQYF.

Written as DNA, the CDR3 is TGTGCCAGCAGCTTACAAGAAGGGGGAGGGCAGTACTTC. Translation: CASSLQEGGGQYF. This sequence joins TRBV7-8 and TRBJ2-7; either TRBD1 or TRBD2 may fit D (6 bases each). The V end lost 2 bases, the J end lost 9 bases, and 14 bases lay between the germline ends. The germline V gene encodes CDR1 SGHVS and CDR2 FQNEAQ. This CDR3 comprises 13 residues.

The J gene is TRBJ1-1, the V gene TRBV11-3; D unclear. The CDR3 has 11 amino acids. The V end lost 2 bases, the J end lost 8 bases, and 6 bases lay between the germline ends. The germline gives CDR1 SGHNT, CDR2 YENEEA. CDR3 sequence reads: CASSLRLEAFF. The CDR3 nucleotides read TGTGCCAGCAGCTTAAGGCTAGAAGCTTTCTTT.

This clone was seen more than once but under ten times. The V and J genes are TRBV7-9 and TRBJ2-7; D is undetermined. Trimming left V 2 bases short and J 1 base short, with 9 bases between. The CDR3 runs to 14 residues. Per germline, CDR1 SEHNR and CDR2 FQNEAQ (reference sequence). CDR3 loop: CASSLMESSYEQYF. CDR3 in DNA: TGTGCCAGCAGCTTAATGGAATCTTCCTACGAGCAGTACTTC.

Concerning this clone itself: This sample also contains other DNA sequences that code for the same CDR3. The chain uses TRBV7-2 and TRBJ2-1, with D possibly matching TRBD2 (6 bases). CDR1 SGHTA and CDR2 FQGNSA come from the germline V gene. The CDR3 is 14 residues long. The V gene lost 1 base and the J gene lost 2 bases, with 6 bases spanning the gap. DNA of the CDR3: TGTGCCAGCAGCTTAGGACTAGCCTACAATGAGCAGTTCTTC. Protein sequence: CASSLGLAYNEQFF.

The chain joins TRBV30 to TRBJ1-2; D is ambiguous. The CDR3 is 14 residues long. The germline CDR1 and CDR2 sequences are GTSNPN and SVGIG (reference sequence). The V end lost 0 bases, the J end lost 4 bases, and 12 bases lay between the germline ends. CDR3 protein: CAWSVVGFGYGYTF. The CDR3, as DNA: TGTGCCTGGAGTGTAGTGGGGTTCGGCTATGGCTACACCTTC.

For this clone: The same CDR3 also results from other DNA sequences found in this sample. The chain is built from TRBV5-4 and TRBJ2-5; 13 bases fit TRBD2. This CDR3 spans 16 amino acids. Per the germline V gene, CDR1 is SGHNT and CDR2 is YYREEE (reference sequence). J was trimmed by 0 bases and V by 4 bases; bases with no gene match: 3. CDR3 residues: CASSLGLAGNQETQYF. In DNA, the CDR3 is TGTGCCAGCAGCCTGGGACTAGCGGGGAACCAAGAGACCCAGTACTTC.

J is TRBJ1-2 and V is TRBV2, with 12 nucleotides matching TRBD1. The CDR3 has 13 amino acids. Germline CDR1 reads SNHLY; CDR2 reads FYNNEI. Trimming at V came to 6 bases and at J to 8 bases, leaving 4 bases not matched to a gene. As DNA, the CDR3 is TGTGCCAGCAGGGGACAGGGGGCCGGGGGCTACACCTTC. As protein: CASRGQGAGGYTF.

In DNA form, the CDR3 reads TGTGCCACCAGCAGACCCTCAGGCAACAATGAGCAGTTCTTC. It codes for CATSRPSGNNEQFF. This chain connects TRBV15 to TRBJ2-1; no firm D call. In germline, CDR1 is LNHNV, CDR2 YYDKDF (reference sequence). Trimming pared 2 bases from V and 5 bases from J, leaving 10 bases between. CDR3 size: 14 residues.

The CDR3 coding sequence is TGTGCCAGTAGTATCGACGGGAGAGGCTACACCTTC. It specifies CASSIDGRGYTF. The gene calls are TRBV19 and TRBJ1-2; the D is unclear. CDR1 is LNHDA and CDR2 is SQIVND in the germline V gene (reference sequence). This CDR3 spans 12 amino acids. With 3 bases removed from V and 8 bases from J, the gap between germline ends came to 10 bases.

This sequence joins TRBV6-5 and TRBJ2-2, with TRBD2 identical over 7 bases. The germline CDR1 and CDR2 sequences are MNHEY and SVGAGI. The V segment lost 7 bases and the J segment 4 bases; nucleotides outside the gene matches: 6. This CDR3 has 14 residues. The CDR3 DNA is TGTGCCAGCATTCCCGGCGGGAGCACCGGGGAGCTGTTTTTT. Translated, it gives CASIPGGSTGELFF.

This chain connects TRBV6-4 to TRBJ1-5; 10 bases match TRBD1. CDR1 and CDR2 from the germline V gene are MRHNA and SNTAGT. The CDR3 extends over 15 amino acids. With 0 bases clipped from V and 6 bases from J, the junction kept 2 bases outside the gene matches. The CDR3 DNA is TGTGCCAGCAGTGACTCGAGGACAGGGGGTCAGCCCCAGCATTTT. It specifies CASSDSRTGGQPQHF.

V is TRBV6-1 and J is TRBJ1-1; maybe TRBD1 (5 bases). This CDR3 is built from 14 residues. Germline lookup yields CDR1 MNHNS and CDR2 SASEGT. Trimming stripped 3 bases from V and 1 base from J, with 9 bases between. The CDR3 coding sequence is TGTGCCAGCAGTGAGGGACGGAAGAACACTGAAGCTTTCTTT. Translating gives CASSEGRKNTEAFF.

The J gene is TRBJ1-6, the V gene TRBV7-9; no reliable D call. This CDR3 has 15 residues. Per the germline V gene, CDR1 is SEHNR and CDR2 is FQNEAQ (reference sequence). The V gene lost 6 bases and the J gene lost 8 bases, with 17 bases spanning the gap. CDR3 DNA sequence: TGTGCCAGCAGTCCCCCTTTACCCCAGGATTCACCCCTCCACTTT. This sequence encodes CASSPPLPQDSPLHF.

Concerning this clone: The same CDR3 is also encoded by other DNA sequences in this sample. The genes are TRBV7-2 and TRBJ2-5, with D possibly being TRBD1 or TRBD2 (6 bases each). This CDR3 region has 11 residues. CDR1 and CDR2 from the germline V gene are SGHTA and FQGNSA. V lost 3 bases, J lost 9 bases, and 8 bases lay in between. The CDR3 loop reads CASSLGGPQYF. CDR3 DNA sequence: TGTGCCAGCAGCTTGGGGGGCCCCCAGTACTTC.

Notes on this clone: The same CDR3 arises from other DNA sequences in this sample as well. The CDR3 DNA is TGTGCCAGCAGCCCGGGGACTAGCGGGGGGCAAGAGACCCAGTACTTC. This codes for CASSPGTSGGQETQYF. V is TRBV5-4 and J is TRBJ2-5; TRBD2 agrees at 15 bases. Germline CDR1 is SGHNT and CDR2 is YYREEE (reference sequence). The CDR3 runs to 16 residues. V shed 4 bases and J 2 bases; nucleotides not matched to a gene: 3.